These 23 T cell receptor beta chains were sequenced from one sample in a study of blood T cell repertoires in COVID-19. The data were produced by immunoSEQ multiplex PCR, yet TCRdb's version contains in-frame clones alone and is incomplete. Seen here are under 60,000 clones, 75% to 90% observed once, and the top ten hold around 50%. The sequencing input was peripheral blood. The receptors were gathered from a man aged 70-80 years with acute or convalescent COVID-19.

The chain carries TRBV5-5 and TRBJ1-1, with D perhaps TRBD1 (6 bases). The CDR3 contains 17 residues. From germline, CDR1 is SGHKS and CDR2 YYEKEE (reference sequence). Trimming removed 4 bases at V and 0 bases at J, with 19 bases between. CDR3 sequence: CASSRTVPRVMNTEAFF. The CDR3 DNA sequence: TGTGCCAGCAGCCGGACAGTCCCCCGGGTGATGAACACTGAAGCTTTCTTT. Using reference TRBV5-5 and TRBJ1-1 for the parts outside the CDR3, the full variable domain is DAGVTQSPTHLIKTRGQQVTLRCSPISGHKSVSWYQQVLGQGPQFIFQYYEKEERGRGNFPDRFSARQFPNYSSELNVNALLLGDSALYLCASSRTVPRVMNTEAFFGQGTRLTVV.

This chain joins TRBV7-9 and TRBJ1-2; TRBD1 matches at 9 bases. Germline CDR1 is SEHNR and CDR2 is FQNEAQ (reference sequence). The CDR3 is made up of 13 amino acids. The V segment lost 4 bases and the J segment 10 bases; nucleotides outside the gene matches: 7. CDR3 coding DNA: TGTGCCAGCAGCTCGTACGACAGGGGGTACTACACCTTC. Protein: CASSSYDRGYYTF.

This rearrangement joins TRBV6-2 or TRBV6-3 to TRBJ1-6; D is unclear. Germline CDR1 reads MNHEY; CDR2 reads SVGEGT. The CDR3 length is 16 residues. V was trimmed by 5 bases and J by 4 bases, leaving 15 bases between them. The CDR3 sequence: CASSPGAWSYNSPLHF. CDR3 DNA sequence: TGTGCCAGCAGTCCCGGAGCCTGGAGTTATAATTCACCCCTCCACTTT.

The V and J genes are TRBV5-6 and TRBJ1-1; D call uncertain. The CDR3 sequence is 12 residues long. The germline gives CDR1 SGHDT, CDR2 YYEEEE. V shed 4 bases and J shed 5 bases, with 9 bases lying between them. CDR3 amino acids: CASSLVFTEAFF. In DNA form, the CDR3 reads TGTGCCAGCAGCCTCGTGTTTACTGAAGCTTTCTTT.

This chain uses TRBV19 with TRBJ1-1; 8 bases fit TRBD1. Germline-derived CDR1 and CDR2 are LNHDA and SQIVND (reference sequence). V lost 6 bases, J lost 3 bases, and 3 bases stayed unmatched. The CDR3 covers 13 residues. The CDR3 here is CASRLDRDTEAFF. The DNA for the CDR3 is TGTGCCAGTAGATTGGACAGGGACACTGAAGCTTTCTTT.

The rearrangement uses TRBV9 and TRBJ1-6; 9 nucleotides align to TRBD1. Germline values: CDR1 SGDLS, CDR2 YYNGEE. CDR3 size: 15 residues. The V gene end was trimmed by 4 bases and the J gene end by 10 bases; junction bases not matched to a gene: 9. The CDR3 loop reads CASSWGQGGESPLHF. The CDR3 bases are TGTGCCAGCAGCTGGGGACAGGGCGGGGAATCACCCCTCCACTTT.

This sequence joins TRBV27 and TRBJ2-2; D remains ambiguous. The CDR3 covers 15 residues. Trimming cost V 6 bases and J 1 base, with 12 bases left between them. The germline V gene has CDR1 MNHEY and CDR2 SMNVEV (reference sequence). The chain's CDR3 is CASSNKQRNTGELFF. The CDR3 region has the DNA TGTGCCAGCAGCAATAAACAGAGGAACACCGGGGAGCTGTTTTTT.

This clone was seen once. This chain uses TRBV7-2 with TRBJ2-2; tentative D call: TRBD2 (6 bases). Per germline, CDR1 SGHTA and CDR2 FQGNSA. This CDR3 contains 17 residues. Trimming stripped 5 bases from V and 5 bases from J, with 21 bases between. The CDR3 loop is CASSINGGGTVTGELFF. Written as DNA, the CDR3 is TGTGCCAGCAGCATAAATGGTGGCGGGACCGTTACCGGGGAGCTGTTTTTT.

This clone has just one count. The chain is built from TRBV7-9 and TRBJ2-3; TRBD1 aligns across 9 bases. Germline V gene data show CDR1 as SEHNR and CDR2 as FQNEAQ (reference sequence). V trimming: 4 bases; J trimming: 0 bases; junction bases outside the gene matches: 5. CDR3 length: 16 residues. As DNA, the CDR3 is TGTGCCAGCAGCTCCTGGGGACAGGGTAGCACAGATACGCAGTATTTT. The encoded protein is CASSSWGQGSTDTQYF. Combining the CDR3 with reference TRBV7-9 and TRBJ2-3 gives the whole variable domain DTGVSQNPRHKITKRGQNVTFRCDPISEHNRLYWYRQTLGQGPEFLTYFQNEAQLEKSRLLSDRFSAERPKGSFSTLEIQRTEQGDSAMYLCASSSWGQGSTDTQYFGPGTRLTVL.

This chain connects TRBV7-2 to TRBJ2-4; the match to TRBD2 covers 8 bases. The CDR3 sequence is 16 residues long. With V trimmed by 0 bases and J by 5 bases, 6 bases remained unmatched. Per germline, CDR1 SGHTA and CDR2 FQGNSA. For the CDR3, the DNA is TGTGCCAGCAGCTTAGCCGGGGGGGCTGGGGAAAACATTCAGTACTTC. Protein sequence: CASSLAGGAGENIQYF.

This chain connects TRBV29-1 to TRBJ2-2; TRBD1 matches 9 bases. The V and J ends lost 7 bases and 5 bases, in that order; junction bases with no gene match: 2. CDR1 and CDR2 from the germline V gene are SQVTM and ANQGSEA. The CDR3 length is 12 residues. This CDR3 is CSATGGTGELFF. The CDR3 bases are TGCAGCGCGACAGGGGGAACCGGGGAGCTGTTTTTT.

The chain recombines TRBV7-9 with TRBJ2-5, with 7 positions matching TRBD1. In germline, CDR1 is SEHNR, CDR2 FQNEAQ (reference sequence). The CDR3 runs 15 residues. The J segment lost 1 base and the V segment lost 5 bases, leaving 7 bases of the junction unmatched. Here the CDR3 reads CASSPRQGPQETQYF. CDR3 DNA sequence: TGTGCCAGCAGCCCCCGACAGGGCCCCCAAGAGACCCAGTACTTC.

The V gene is TRBV7-3, the J gene TRBJ2-7; TRBD2 matches at 11 bases. V trimming: 2 bases; J trimming: 0 bases; junction bases outside the gene matches: 9. CDR1 is SGHTA, CDR2 FQGTGA, per germline. The CDR3 sequence is 18 residues long. The CDR3 is CASSLVGTSGLSSYEQYF. CDR3 bases: TGTGCCAGCAGCTTAGTCGGGACTAGCGGCTTGAGCTCCTACGAGCAGTACTTC.

This sequence joins TRBV18 and TRBJ2-7, with unresolved D. The CDR3 loop spans 16 amino acids. The germline gives CDR1 KGHSH, CDR2 LQKENI. The V and J ends lost 1 base and 2 bases respectively, with 15 bases between them. The CDR3 is CASSPQRASPTYEQYF. CDR3 nucleotide sequence: TGTGCCAGCTCACCACAACGTGCCTCCCCTACCTACGAGCAGTACTTC. Full variable domain (missing parts from reference TRBV18 and TRBJ2-7): NAGVMQNPRHLVRRRGQEARLRCSPMKGHSHVYWYRQLPEEGLKFMVYLQKENIIDESGMPKERFSAEFPKEGPSILRIQQVVRGDSAAYFCASSPQRASPTYEQYFGPGTRLTVT.

This clone appeared once. The chain combines TRBV7-2 with TRBJ2-7; weak D call: TRBD2 (5 bases). The CDR3 is 14 residues long. Between the trimmed V and J ends, which lost 4 bases and 0 bases, there was a span of 10 bases. Germline V gene sequence: CDR1 SGHTA, CDR2 FQGNSA. The CDR3: CASSSLAGSYEQYF. Here the CDR3 DNA reads TGTGCCAGCAGCTCTCTAGCTGGCTCCTACGAGCAGTACTTC.

The genes are TRBV19 and TRBJ2-1; maybe TRBD2 (6 bases). CDR1 LNHDA and CDR2 SQIVND come from the germline V gene (reference sequence). V lost 6 bases to trimming and J lost 4 bases, with 13 bases between them. The CDR3 extends over 14 amino acids. The CDR3 sequence: CASSRDGGYNEQFF. CDR3 nucleotide sequence: TGTGCCAGTAGCCGGGACGGAGGGTACAATGAGCAGTTCTTC.

V and J are TRBV4-1 and TRBJ1-4; tentative D call: TRBD1 (5 bases). Trimming took off 4 bases at V and 7 bases at J, with 16 bases between the two ends. The germline V gene encodes CDR1 MGHRA and CDR2 YSYEKL. The CDR3 extends over 15 amino acids. The CDR3 is CASSRWTFRFEKLFF. The CDR3 coding sequence is TGCGCCAGCAGCCGATGGACATTTAGGTTTGAAAAACTGTTTTTT.

J is TRBJ1-6 and V is TRBV18; perhaps TRBD1 as D (6 bases). The V end was cut by 2 bases, the J end by 7 bases, with 9 bases between. There are 14 residues in the CDR3. Germline values: CDR1 KGHSH, CDR2 LQKENI. DNA of the CDR3: TGTGCCAGCTCACCAGTGGACAGCAATTCACCCCTCCACTTT. Residues: CASSPVDSNSPLHF.

This clone was detected a few times. The chain recombines TRBV3-1 (or the pseudogene TRBV3-2) with TRBJ1-5; D possibly corresponds to TRBD1 (6 bases). With 4 bases removed from V and 7 bases from J, the gap between germline ends came to 14 bases. CDR3 size: 14 residues. Germline CDR1 is LGHDT and CDR2 is YNNKEL (reference sequence). As DNA, the CDR3 is TGTGCCAGCAGCCCCGCCCTACAGGGCCAGCCCCAGCATTTT. This gives the protein CASSPALQGQPQHF.

The chain links TRBV6-6 to TRBJ1-1, with D tentatively TRBD1 (6 bases). Trimming took off 8 bases at V and 4 bases at J, with 20 bases between the two ends. Germline CDR1 MNHNY, CDR2 SVGAGI (reference sequence). The CDR3 consists of 15 residues. The CDR3 protein is CASRPPGRGSTEAFF. For the CDR3, the DNA is TGTGCCAGCCGACCCCCAGGCAGGGGCAGCACTGAAGCTTTCTTT.

This clone occurred once. The rearrangement joins TRBV7-6 to TRBJ2-3; weak D call: TRBD2 (6 bases). Per the germline V gene, CDR1 is SGHVS and CDR2 is FNYEAQ. This CDR3 is built from 16 residues. The germline V and J ends were trimmed by 1 base and 0 bases, with 11 bases remaining between them. The CDR3 DNA is TGTGCCAGCAGCTTAGGGAGGGGACCGAGCACAGATACGCAGTATTTT. The encoded protein is CASSLGRGPSTDTQYF.

This chain joins TRBV5-8 and TRBJ1-2; 7 bases match TRBD1. The CDR3 runs 12 residues. Germline V gene lookup returns CDR1 SGHTS and CDR2 YDEGEE. Trimming at V came to 4 bases and at J to 8 bases, leaving 5 bases not matched to a gene. CDR3 amino acids: CASSTYRGGYTF. CDR3 in DNA: TGTGCCAGCAGCACGTACAGGGGCGGCTACACCTTC.

Points on this clone: The junction shows a germline mismatch at one end, possibly a read error. The rearrangement links TRBV5-1 to TRBJ2-5, with TRBD1 matching 8 bases. This CDR3 comprises 13 residues. CDR1 and CDR2 from the germline V gene are SGHRS and YFSETQ. The CDR3 DNA sequence: TGCGCCAGCTGGGGGACAGGCCAAGGGACCCAGTACTTC. Protein sequence: CASWGTGQGTQYF.